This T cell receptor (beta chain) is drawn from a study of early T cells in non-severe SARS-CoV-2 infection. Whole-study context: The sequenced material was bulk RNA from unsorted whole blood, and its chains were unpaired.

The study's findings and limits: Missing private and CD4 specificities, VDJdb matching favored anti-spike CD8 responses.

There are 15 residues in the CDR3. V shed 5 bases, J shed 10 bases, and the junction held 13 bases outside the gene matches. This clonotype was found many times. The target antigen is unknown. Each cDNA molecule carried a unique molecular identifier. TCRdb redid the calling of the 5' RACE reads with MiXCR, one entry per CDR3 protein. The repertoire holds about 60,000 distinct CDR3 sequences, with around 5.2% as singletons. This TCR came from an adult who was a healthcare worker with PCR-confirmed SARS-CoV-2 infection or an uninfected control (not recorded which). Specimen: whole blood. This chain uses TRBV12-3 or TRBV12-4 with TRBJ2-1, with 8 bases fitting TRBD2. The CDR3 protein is CASSPMGLAGHEQFF. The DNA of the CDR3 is TGTGCCAGCAGTCCGATGGGTCTAGCGGGTCACGAGCAGTTCTTC.